This TCR beta chain was sequenced in a study of T cells after yellow fever vaccination. Across the study: The fractions with low cell numbers were processed using SMART-Seq v4 Ultra Low Input. General study points: The booster response re-showed most primary clones: 96% CD4, around 90% CD8. Any FACS-sorted repertoire could hold abundant clonotypes that contaminate it from the bulk population.

In the case of this clonotype: Its antigen remains unidentified.

TCRdb itself ran the 5' RACE reads through MiXCR, one entry per CDR3 protein. The data hold some 500,000 distinct CDR3 sequences, with roughly 13% observed a single time. The clonotype was recovered from a man younger than 40 who received the YFV17D yellow fever vaccine. The starting material was PBMCs, obtained on the day of the yellow fever booster vaccination.

CDR3 amino acids: CATSADTQYF. The CDR3 region has the DNA TGTGCCACTTCGGCCGATACGCAGTATTTT. This chain joins TRBV28 and TRBJ2-3; D uncertain. The CDR3 has 10 residues. Looked up from germline, CDR1 is MDHEN and CDR2 is SYDVKM. V gave up 10 bases and J gave up 6 bases, with 8 bases separating them.